These 17 T cell receptor beta chains share one sample of origin, sequenced in a study of T-cell memory formation after mild COVID-19. TCRdb independently ran MiXCR on the 5' RACE reads; one entry per CDR3 protein. The data hold about 120,000 distinct CDR3 sequences, with 16% observed a single time. Material: PBMCs or a T cell subset sorted from them (not recorded which). These receptors originate from an adult woman who had mild COVID-19 (a few samples of this study predate the infection). Cell type and time point are not known.

This clonotype has only a few counts. This rearrangement joins TRBV9 to TRBJ2-1; possible D gene TRBD1, 7 bases. The germline V gene has CDR1 SGDLS and CDR2 YYNGEE. V lost 3 bases to trimming and J lost 7 bases, with 14 bases between them. The CDR3 is 14 residues long. The CDR3 protein is CASSGTGGENEQFF. The CDR3 nucleotides are TGTGCCAGCAGCGGGACAGGAGGGGAGAATGAGCAGTTCTTC.

The sample holds many counts of this clonotype. The rearrangement joins TRBV7-9 to TRBJ2-7; D unclear. The V gene lost 1 base and the J gene lost 2 bases, with 6 bases spanning the gap. This CDR3 is built from 13 residues. Germline V gene lookup returns CDR1 SEHNR and CDR2 FQNEAQ (reference sequence). The CDR3: CASSLGETYEQYF. CDR3 coding DNA: TGTGCCAGCAGCTTAGGGGAAACCTACGAGCAGTACTTC.

The gene calls are TRBV7-8 and TRBJ2-1, with 8 positions matching TRBD2. The germline V gene has CDR1 SGHVS and CDR2 FQNEAQ. The V and J ends lost 7 bases and 0 bases, in that order; junction bases with no gene match: 5. This CDR3 spans 15 amino acids. The CDR3 DNA follows: TGTGCCAGCACACCACTAGCGGACTCCTACAATGAGCAGTTCTTC. It is translated as CASTPLADSYNEQFF. The complete variable domain, with remaining parts taken from reference TRBV7-8 and TRBJ2-1, reads GAGVSQSPRYKVAKRGQDVALRCDPISGHVSLFWYQQALGQGPEFLTYFQNEAQLDKSGLPSDRFFAERPEGSVSTLKIQRTQQEDSAVYLCASTPLADSYNEQFFGPGTRLTVL.

The CDR3, as DNA: TGTGCCAGCAGCTTAGCGGGAGGAATGCGGGGTGAAGCTTTCTTT. Translation: CASSLAGGMRGEAFF. The chain employs TRBV7-8 and TRBJ1-1; D not certain. Germline CDR1 reads SGHVS; CDR2 reads FQNEAQ. CDR3 length: 15 residues. The V end was cut by 0 bases, the J end by 7 bases, with 15 bases between.

CDR3: CSVEGTAQETQYF. CDR3 coding DNA: TGCAGCGTTGAAGGGACGGCCCAAGAGACCCAGTACTTC. V usage is TRBV29-1 and J usage is TRBJ2-5, with D uncertain. Germline V lookup: CDR1 SQVTM, CDR2 ANQGSEA. There are 13 residues in the CDR3. Trimming removed 1 base at V and 1 base at J, with 7 bases between.

The V call is TRBV12-3 or TRBV12-4, the J call TRBJ2-1; TRBD2 aligns across 9 bases. This CDR3 has 18 residues. With 6 bases clipped from V and 0 bases from J, the junction kept 12 bases outside the gene matches. The CDR3 loop reads CASRVGRLADSSYNEQFF. In DNA form, the CDR3 reads TGTGCCAGCAGGGTGGGGAGACTAGCGGATAGCTCCTACAATGAGCAGTTCTTC.

This clonotype was counted a few times. The chain carries TRBV4-1 and TRBJ1-2; D uncertain. Trimming stripped 1 base from V and 4 bases from J, with 13 bases between. Germline CDR1 reads MGHRA; CDR2 reads YSYEKL. CDR3 length: 15 residues. CDR3 residues: CASSQAEGHAYGYTF. The CDR3 DNA reads as TGCGCCAGCAGCCAAGCGGAGGGTCACGCCTATGGCTACACCTTC.

The sample holds a few counts of this clonotype. Written as DNA, the CDR3 is TGCAGTGCTAGCGGCGGTCAGGGTAGGTCAGACACTGAAGCTTTCTTT. It specifies CSASGGQGRSDTEAFF. V gene TRBV20-1 combines with J gene TRBJ1-1, with D possibly being TRBD1 (5 bases). The CDR3 has 16 residues. Deletions cut 3 bases from V and 3 bases from J, with 20 bases between. Germline V gene sequence: CDR1 DFQATT, CDR2 SNEGSKA (reference sequence).

This clonotype has just a few counts. The genes are TRBV5-1 and TRBJ2-1; D might be TRBD1 (6 bases). CDR1 SGHRS and CDR2 YFSETQ come from the germline V gene. The length of the CDR3 is 14 residues. Trimming shortened V by 0 bases and J by 5 bases, and 9 bases separated the two germline ends. In DNA form, the CDR3 reads TGCGCCAGCAGCTTGGTCCAGGGGAACAATGAGCAGTTCTTC. As protein: CASSLVQGNNEQFF.

The genes are TRBV9 and TRBJ2-1; D not certain. Trimming removed 4 bases at V and 6 bases at J, with 8 bases between. Per the germline V gene, CDR1 is SGDLS and CDR2 is YYNGEE. The CDR3 is 12 amino acids. CDR3 residues: CASSPFPNEQFF. CDR3 coding DNA: TGTGCCAGCAGCCCTTTCCCCAATGAGCAGTTCTTC.

The V gene is TRBV4-1, the J gene TRBJ2-1; 8 positions agree with TRBD1. CDR1 and CDR2 (germline): MGHRA, YSYEKL. The CDR3 runs 14 residues. With 4 bases clipped from V and 10 bases from J, the junction kept 9 bases outside the gene matches. The CDR3 DNA reads as TGCGCCAGCAGCCTCACGGACAGGGTCGGCGAGCAGTTCTTC. Encoded protein: CASSLTDRVGEQFF.

This chain joins TRBV7-6 and TRBJ2-1; the match to TRBD2 covers 8 bases. The junction had 2 bases not matched to a gene; V was cut back by 1 base and J by 3 bases. The CDR3 is made up of 15 amino acids. Germline CDR1 SGHVS, CDR2 FNYEAQ. The CDR3 is CASSLGGGLYNEQFF. CDR3 bases: TGTGCCAGCAGCTTAGGCGGGGGGCTCTACAATGAGCAGTTCTTC.

This chain joins TRBV2 and TRBJ1-1, with D hard to call. V shed 5 bases and J shed 1 base, with 5 bases lying between them. Per the germline V gene, CDR1 is SNHLY and CDR2 is FYNNEI. CDR3 size: 12 residues. This chain's CDR3 is CASSKENTEAFF. Here the CDR3 DNA reads TGTGCCAGCAGTAAGGAGAACACTGAAGCTTTCTTT.

Points on this clonotype: This may come from a read error, since a much larger clone is one base off. The CDR3 region is CDSSSSSYEQYF. The CDR3 nucleotides read TGTGACAGCAGCTCTAGCTCCTACGAGCAGTACTTC. The chain joins TRBV2 to TRBJ2-7; D is ambiguous. Germline loops: CDR1 SNHLY, CDR2 FYNNEI. The length of the CDR3 is 12 residues.

The V call is TRBV12-3 or TRBV12-4, the J call TRBJ2-5, with 11 bases lining up with TRBD2. After removal of 6 bases from V and 0 bases from J, the junction contained 12 bases not matched to a gene. This CDR3 comprises 18 residues. This CDR3 reads CASSAGRTSGRYQETQYF. The CDR3 DNA is TGTGCCAGCAGCGCCGGGCGGACTAGCGGGCGGTACCAAGAGACCCAGTACTTC.

The rearrangement uses TRBV9 and TRBJ2-5, with 9 bases identical to TRBD2. This CDR3 is 15 amino acids long. V lost 0 bases to trimming and J lost 4 bases; unmatched junction nucleotides: 4. The germline gives CDR1 SGDLS, CDR2 YYNGEE. This CDR3 is CASSVEASGIETQYF. The DNA for the CDR3 is TGTGCCAGCAGCGTAGAGGCTAGCGGGATAGAGACCCAGTACTTC.

This clonotype was seen more than once but under ten times. The chain employs TRBV7-3 and TRBJ1-1; D gene uncertain. Trimming removed 2 bases at V and 10 bases at J, with 14 bases between. The CDR3 covers 13 residues. Germline lookup yields CDR1 SGHTA and CDR2 FQGTGA. The CDR3 DNA reads as TGTGCCAGCAGCTTAGAAGCAGGTAGCGGAGCTTTCTTT. This translates into CASSLEAGSGAFF.